This TCR beta chain was recovered during a study of T-cell reconstitution after alpha-beta-depleted transplantation in children. Germline loops: CDR1 MNHEY, CDR2 SVGEGT. V lost 5 bases to trimming and J lost 7 bases, with 20 bases between them. The CDR3 spans 16 residues. Preparation of the TCRbeta library was carried out with unique molecular identifiers. MiXCR was run by TCRdb on the PCR reads, yielding one entry per CDR3 protein. Counted here are 170,000 or so distinct CDR3 sequences, 6% to 7% occurring once; the ten biggest clones make up around 3.1%. This material consisted of PBMCs from the stem cell graft donor, taken from the stem cell graft. This receptor was identified in a human donor who donated a stem cell graft to a child with Wiskott-Aldrich syndrome. This chain joins TRBV6-2 or TRBV6-3 and TRBJ1-4, with D perhaps TRBD1 (5 bases). The CDR3 DNA follows: TGTGCCAGCAGTCAATTGCCGGGACCGCCCGGTGAAAAACTGTTTTTT. It codes for CASSQLPGPPGEKLFF.